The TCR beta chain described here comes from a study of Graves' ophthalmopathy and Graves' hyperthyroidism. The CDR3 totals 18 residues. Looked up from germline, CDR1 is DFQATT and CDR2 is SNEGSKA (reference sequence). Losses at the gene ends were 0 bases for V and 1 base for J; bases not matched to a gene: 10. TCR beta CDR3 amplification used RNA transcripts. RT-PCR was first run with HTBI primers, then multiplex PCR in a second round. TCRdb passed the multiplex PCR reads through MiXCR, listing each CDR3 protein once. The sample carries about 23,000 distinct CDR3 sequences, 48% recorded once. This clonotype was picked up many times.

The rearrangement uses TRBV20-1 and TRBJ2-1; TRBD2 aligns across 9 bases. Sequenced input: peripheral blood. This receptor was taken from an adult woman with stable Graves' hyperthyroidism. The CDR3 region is CSARDPINSGSSYNEQFF. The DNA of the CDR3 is TGCAGTGCTAGAGACCCAATCAATAGCGGGAGTTCCTACAATGAGCAGTTCTTC.